The 18 T cell receptor beta chains below were found in one sample sequenced in a study of response to subunit inactivated influenza vaccine. MiXCR was run by TCRdb on the RT-PCR reads, yielding one entry per CDR3 protein. The sample records 650,000 to 700,000 distinct CDR3 sequences, approximately 14% being singletons. This material consisted of PBMCs from blood, taken roughly 13 days after vaccination. Receptor source: a man in his fifties who received an inactivated influenza vaccine.

This clonotype was counted a few times. V is TRBV18 and J is TRBJ2-1; D remains ambiguous. Germline CDR1 KGHSH, CDR2 LQKENI. The CDR3 has 15 amino acids. V was cut by 3 bases and J by 0 bases, with 9 bases left in between. CDR3 sequence (DNA): TGTGCCAGCTCACCGGTAACCGGCTCCTACAATGAGCAGTTCTTC. Amino acids: CASSPVTGSYNEQFF.

The J gene is TRBJ2-7, the V gene TRBV3-1; D is unclear. CDR3 length: 14 residues. V lost 1 base and J 2 bases, leaving 9 bases between the germline ends. CDR1 LGHDT and CDR2 YNNKEL come from the germline V gene (reference sequence). CDR3 protein: CASSQGTEPYEQYF. In nucleotides, the CDR3 is TGTGCCAGCAGCCAAGGGACGGAACCCTACGAGCAGTACTTC.

V gene TRBV20-1 combines with J gene TRBJ1-1, with D possibly matching TRBD1 (6 bases). Germline CDR1 reads DFQATT; CDR2 reads SNEGSKA (reference sequence). The V gene lost 3 bases and the J gene lost 4 bases, with 12 bases spanning the gap. The CDR3 sequence is 13 residues long. The CDR3 nucleotides are TGCAGTGCTAGTGGGACACATTTCACTGAAGCTTTCTTT. Amino acids: CSASGTHFTEAFF.

This clonotype was observed a handful of times. The rearrangement uses TRBV9 and TRBJ2-3; perhaps TRBD2 as D (7 bases). From germline, CDR1 is SGDLS and CDR2 YYNGEE. The CDR3 is made up of 18 amino acids. V was clipped by 3 bases and J by 1 base, with 21 bases between them. CDR3 bases: TGTGCCAGCAGCGCGCCCCTCAGGGGAGGGCCCGGCACAGATACGCAGTATTTT. As protein: CASSAPLRGGPGTDTQYF.

This clonotype was counted a few times. The V call is TRBV5-1, the J call TRBJ2-6, with 7 bases identical to TRBD1. This CDR3 contains 16 residues. Germline V gene lookup returns CDR1 SGHRS and CDR2 YFSETQ. Trimming removed 0 bases from V and 3 bases from J; junction bases left unmatched: 3. CDR3 DNA sequence: TGCGCCAGCAGCTTGGGAACAGGGGTTGGGGCCAACGTCCTGACTTTC. It translates to CASSLGTGVGANVLTF.

This clonotype was counted ten times or more. The rearrangement uses TRBV12-3 or TRBV12-4 and TRBJ2-5; tentatively, D is TRBD1 (5 bases). This CDR3 is built from 15 residues. V shed 4 bases and J shed 1 base, with 13 bases lying between them. The CDR3 spells CASSSTGYFQETQYF. As DNA, the CDR3 is TGTGCCAGCAGTTCAACAGGTTACTTCCAAGAGACCCAGTACTTC.

This clonotype was detected ten times or more. The chain uses TRBV28 and TRBJ1-1; D is possibly TRBD1 (6 bases). Germline-derived CDR1 and CDR2 are MDHEN and SYDVKM. The CDR3 is 16 residues long. V was shortened by 5 bases and J by 0 bases, with 16 bases between the two germline ends. This chain's CDR3 is CASSREAGVMNTEAFF. Written as DNA, the CDR3 is TGTGCCAGCAGTCGAGAGGCAGGGGTCATGAACACTGAAGCTTTCTTT.

This clonotype was counted only a few times. J is TRBJ2-1 and V is TRBV27; 8 bases agree with TRBD2. Germline assignment: CDR1 MNHEY and CDR2 SMNVEV (reference sequence). V was pared by 5 bases and J by 4 bases, with 4 bases of the junction left unmatched. CDR3 length: 14 residues. DNA of the CDR3: TGTGCCAGCAGTCCACTAGCGGATTACAATGAGCAGTTCTTC. Translation: CASSPLADYNEQFF.

J is TRBJ2-2 and V is TRBV9; 16 positions match TRBD2. The V and J ends lost 3 bases and 5 bases, in that order; junction bases with no gene match: 10. This CDR3 comprises 19 residues. In germline, CDR1 is SGDLS, CDR2 YYNGEE. Here the CDR3 DNA reads TGTGCCAGCAGCGGCCCCGGGACTAGCGGGAGGGCCCGGACCGGGGAGCTGTTTTTT. Encoded protein: CASSGPGTSGRARTGELFF.

This sequence joins TRBV15 and TRBJ1-1, with TRBD1 as a possible D gene (6 bases). CDR3 length: 15 amino acids. Germline V gene sequence: CDR1 LNHNV, CDR2 YYDKDF (reference sequence). Trimming shortened V by 0 bases and J by 12 bases, and 20 bases separated the two germline ends. The CDR3 DNA follows: TGTGCCACCAGCAGAGATCTTGAGGGGCAGGGGAGGACTTTCTTT. Its translation is CATSRDLEGQGRTFF.

This clonotype was recorded only once. The chain links TRBV23-1 to TRBJ1-2; no clear D. TRBV23-1 is given ORF status, its function remaining uncertain. Trimming took off 8 bases at V and 9 bases at J, with 22 bases between the two ends. The length of the CDR3 is 14 residues. In DNA, the CDR3 is TGCGCCAGCGTCGTGGACCGTTGTACTATTCGCTACACCTTC. Its translation is CASVVDRCTIRYTF.

This clonotype occurred a few times. V usage is TRBV29-1 and J usage is TRBJ1-5, with D possibly matching TRBD1 (5 bases). CDR3 length: 16 amino acids. Germline V gene lookup returns CDR1 SQVTM and CDR2 ANQGSEA. V shed 4 bases and J shed 1 base, with 17 bases lying between them. The CDR3 loop reads CSVVTGGRGSNQPQHF. For the CDR3, the DNA is TGCAGCGTTGTAACGGGGGGTCGGGGAAGCAATCAGCCCCAGCATTTT.

This clonotype was counted only a few times. The rearrangement uses TRBV5-1 and TRBJ2-7, with a possible D match to TRBD1 (5 bases). The germline V gene has CDR1 SGHRS and CDR2 YFSETQ. This CDR3 is 13 amino acids long. V gave up 3 bases and J gave up 2 bases, with 9 bases separating them. CDR3: CASSSRAPYEQYF. The CDR3 coding sequence is TGCGCCAGCAGCTCCAGGGCTCCCTACGAGCAGTACTTC.

This clonotype was counted a few times. V is TRBV12-3 or TRBV12-4 and J is TRBJ2-1, with TRBD2 as a possible D gene (5 bases). Trimming shortened V by 2 bases and J by 4 bases, and 12 bases separated the two germline ends. The CDR3 has 15 amino acids. The CDR3 DNA reads as TGTGCCAGCAGTTTATCGGGGTCCCCATACAATGAGCAGTTCTTC. Translated, it gives CASSLSGSPYNEQFF.

The V call is TRBV7-2, the J call TRBJ2-5; no clear D gene. The length of the CDR3 is 14 residues. Trimming shortened V by 0 bases and J by 5 bases, and 10 bases separated the two germline ends. Germline CDR1 reads SGHTA; CDR2 reads FQGNSA. CDR3 sequence (DNA): TGTGCCAGCAGCTTAGCGGACCGACGGGAGACCCAGTACTTC. Encoded protein: CASSLADRRETQYF.

This clonotype has only a few counts. This rearrangement joins TRBV11-2 to TRBJ2-7, with D perhaps assigned TRBD1 or TRBD2 (5 bases each). The CDR3 is 14 residues long. Germline V gives CDR1 SGHAT, CDR2 FQNNGV. V was clipped by 5 bases and J by 3 bases, with 14 bases between them. Here the CDR3 DNA reads TGTGCCAGCAGCGGGACCCCCTTCCACTACGAGCAGTACTTC. This codes for CASSGTPFHYEQYF.

This clonotype was detected a few times. The chain couples TRBV12-3 or TRBV12-4 to TRBJ2-7; weak D call: TRBD1 (6 bases). The CDR3 length is 13 residues. V lost 6 bases and J lost 2, with 11 bases in between. CDR3 loop: CASRGRGAYEQYF. The CDR3 coding sequence is TGTGCCAGCAGGGGCAGGGGAGCCTACGAGCAGTACTTC.

This chain links TRBV6-2 or TRBV6-3 with TRBJ2-2, with TRBD1 identical over 9 bases. This CDR3 spans 16 amino acids. In germline, CDR1 is MNHEY, CDR2 SVGEGT. The ends lost 7 bases at V and 4 bases at J; junction bases unmatched: 10. CDR3 amino acids: CASKQGDRATTGELFF. The CDR3 DNA sequence: TGTGCCAGCAAGCAGGGGGACAGGGCAACCACCGGGGAGCTGTTTTTT.